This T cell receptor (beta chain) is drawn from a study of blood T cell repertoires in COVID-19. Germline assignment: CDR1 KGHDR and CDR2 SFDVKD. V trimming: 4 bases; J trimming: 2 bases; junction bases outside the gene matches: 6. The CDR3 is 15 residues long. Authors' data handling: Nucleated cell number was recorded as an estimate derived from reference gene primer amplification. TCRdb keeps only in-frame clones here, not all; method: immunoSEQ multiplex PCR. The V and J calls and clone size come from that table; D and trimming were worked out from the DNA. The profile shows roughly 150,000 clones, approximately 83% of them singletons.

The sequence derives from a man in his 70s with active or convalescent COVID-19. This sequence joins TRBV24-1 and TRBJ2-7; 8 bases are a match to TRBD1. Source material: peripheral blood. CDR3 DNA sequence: TGTGCCACCAGTGACGGGAACAGGGGGGCCTACGAGCAGTACTTC. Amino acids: CATSDGNRGAYEQYF.